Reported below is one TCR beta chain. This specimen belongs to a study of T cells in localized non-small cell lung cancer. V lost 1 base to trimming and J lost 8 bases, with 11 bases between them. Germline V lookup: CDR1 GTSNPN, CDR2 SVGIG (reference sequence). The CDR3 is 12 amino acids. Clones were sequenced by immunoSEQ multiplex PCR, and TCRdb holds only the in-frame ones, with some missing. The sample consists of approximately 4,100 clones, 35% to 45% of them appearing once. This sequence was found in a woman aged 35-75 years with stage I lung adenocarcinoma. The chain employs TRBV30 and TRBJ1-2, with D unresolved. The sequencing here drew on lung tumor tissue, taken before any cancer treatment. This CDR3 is CAWSEQAKGYTF. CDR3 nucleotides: TGTGCCTGGAGTGAGCAGGCCAAGGGCTACACCTTC.